This entry concerns a single TCR beta chain. The conserved phenylalanine or tryptophan is not found at the CDR3 terminus, so this likely reflects a read error. The data were taken from a study of tumor and adjacent non-tumor tissue in lung cancer. Three rounds of nested PCR, following a modified ARM-PCR protocol, produced the TCRbeta library. TCRdb independently ran MiXCR on the multiplex PCR reads; one entry per CDR3 protein. The sample contains 50,000 to 60,000 distinct CDR3 sequences, just under 75% of which appear only once. The CDR3 sequence is 14 residues long. CDR1 is SQVTM and CDR2 is ANQGSEA in the germline V gene. RNA was extracted from bulk tissue without any cell sorting. More than 3 cm separated this lung sample from the edge of the tumor.

This receptor was identified in a woman aged 55 to 70 with non-small cell lung cancer. Sample: distant non-tumor lung tissue. The gene calls are TRBV29-1 and TRBJ1-1; TRBD1 matches at 9 bases. CDR3 sequence reads: CSVGPDGTGFEAFL. Here the CDR3 DNA reads TGTAGCGTTGGTCCCGACGGGACAGGGTTTGAAGCTTTCCTT.